The 7 T cell receptor beta chains listed next were all sequenced from one sample in a study of control samples from healthy donors and cancer patients. Sequencing used immunoSEQ multiplex PCR; TCRdb keeps in-frame clones, though not all of them. The repertoire holds about 67,000 clones, with about 90% as singletons. Sequencing used PBMCs. These receptors were obtained from a woman aged 45 to 65 with head and neck cancer.

The gene calls are TRBV12-3 or TRBV12-4 and TRBJ2-7; the D gene is possibly TRBD1 (5 bases). The V gene lost 6 bases and the J gene lost 3 bases, with 9 bases spanning the gap. CDR3 length: 12 residues. CDR3 in DNA: TGTGCCAGCAGCAGAACAGGCTACGAGCAGTACTTC. Residues: CASSRTGYEQYF.

This chain links TRBV4-1 with TRBJ1-2; 8 bases line up with TRBD1. The CDR3 consists of 17 residues. The V and J ends lost 0 bases and 2 bases, in that order; junction bases with no gene match: 8. Germline loops: CDR1 MGHRA, CDR2 YSYEKL. The CDR3 sequence: CASSQDRQGAQNYGYTF. CDR3 nucleotides: TGCGCCAGCAGCCAAGATCGGCAGGGGGCCCAGAACTATGGCTACACCTTC.

The chain combines TRBV9 with TRBJ1-1; D unresolved. Germline CDR1 is SGDLS and CDR2 is YYNGEE. Trimming removed 2 bases from V and 2 bases from J, with 7 bases in between. CDR3 size: 13 residues. The DNA for the CDR3 is TGTGCCAGCAGCGTGGCCCAAAACACTGAAGCTTTCTTT. It translates to CASSVAQNTEAFF.

The chain is built from TRBV21-1 and TRBJ1-1. TRBV21-1 is reported as a pseudogene. CDR3 length: 12 amino acids. CDR3 amino acids: CASSPQAGKAFF. CDR3 sequence (DNA): TGTGCCAGCAGCCCCCAGGCGGGAAAAGCTTTCTTT.

V is TRBV28 and J is TRBJ1-4, with no clear D. The CDR3 length is 12 residues. V was cut by 2 bases and J by 7 bases, with 5 bases left in between. Germline V lookup: CDR1 MDHEN, CDR2 SYDVKM. The CDR3 loop reads CASSLIGEKLFF. The CDR3 DNA reads TGTGCCAGCAGTTTAATCGGTGAAAAACTGTTTTTT.

The chain has TRBV6-2 or TRBV6-3 and TRBJ1-1, with D unresolved. CDR3 length: 11 amino acids. V gave up 5 bases and J gave up 5 bases, with 6 bases separating them. CDR1 and CDR2 (germline): MNHEY, SVGEGT. The chain's CDR3 is CASSTLTEAFF. CDR3 sequence (DNA): TGTGCCAGCAGTACCCTGACTGAAGCTTTCTTT.

In DNA, the CDR3 is TGTGCCAGCAGCTTCAACTCTGGAAACACCATATATTTT. Translating it yields CASSFNSGNTIYF. The rearrangement uses TRBV7-9 and TRBJ1-3; D is undetermined. V was cut by 3 bases and J by 0 bases, with 3 bases left in between. The V gene's germline CDR1 is SEHNR and CDR2 FQNEAQ (reference sequence). CDR3 length: 13 amino acids.